This T cell receptor beta chain appears in the sequencing data of a study of CD8 T cells in Susac syndrome. RNA totalling about 0.45 to 1 ug underwent reverse transcription with random hexamers. Amplification of TCR beta CDR3 by immunoSEQ multiplex PCR spanned 54 Vbeta and 13 Jbeta. One entry per CDR3 protein results from TCRdb running MiXCR on the immunoSEQ multiplex PCR reads. The profile shows approximately 150,000 distinct CDR3 sequences, approximately 94% of them singletons. V lost 5 bases, J lost 4 bases, and 7 bases lay in between. The CDR3 extends over 11 amino acids. Germline CDR1 SGHRS, CDR2 YFSETQ. TCR beta sequences were obtained from blood CD8+ and CD4+ T cells.

This sequence originates from a human donor with multiple sclerosis. V usage is TRBV5-1 and J usage is TRBJ2-7; the D gene is possibly TRBD1 (5 bases). Sample: CD4+ T cells from PBMCs. CDR3 loop: CASRDKYEQYF. The CDR3 nucleotides read TGCGCCAGCAGGGACAAGTACGAGCAGTACTTC.